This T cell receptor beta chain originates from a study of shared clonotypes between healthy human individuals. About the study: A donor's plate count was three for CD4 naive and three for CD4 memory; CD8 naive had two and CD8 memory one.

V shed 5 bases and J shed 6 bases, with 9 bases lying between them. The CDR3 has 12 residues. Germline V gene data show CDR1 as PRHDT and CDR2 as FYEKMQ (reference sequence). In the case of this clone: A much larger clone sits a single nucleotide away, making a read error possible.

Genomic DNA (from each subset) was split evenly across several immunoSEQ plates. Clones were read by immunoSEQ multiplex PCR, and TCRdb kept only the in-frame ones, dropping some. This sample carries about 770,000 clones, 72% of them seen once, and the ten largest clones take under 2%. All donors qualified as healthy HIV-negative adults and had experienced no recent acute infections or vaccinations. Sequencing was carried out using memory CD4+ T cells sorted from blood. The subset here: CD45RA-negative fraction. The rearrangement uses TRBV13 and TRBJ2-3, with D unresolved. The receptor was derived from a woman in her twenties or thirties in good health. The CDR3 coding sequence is TGTGCCAGCAGCCCGGACCGGGATACGCAGTATTTT. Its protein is CASSPDRDTQYF.